This T cell receptor (beta chain) was obtained from a study of OX40 agonist ivuxolimab in advanced cancers. Only in-frame clones appear in the TCRdb table, and some are missing; sequencing was by immunoSEQ multiplex PCR. This table holds 55,000 to 75,000 clones, around 85% found once. The J segment lost 4 bases and the V segment lost 3 bases, leaving 6 bases of the junction unmatched. Germline CDR1 SGHRS, CDR2 YFSETQ. This CDR3 has 14 residues. This TCR came from an adult with an advanced solid tumor such as melanoma, head and neck, liver or kidney cancer. Here the sequenced sample was CD4+ or CD8+ T cells sorted from blood, taken in a trial of the OX40 agonist ivuxolimab. The genes are TRBV5-1 and TRBJ1-1; 7 bases map to TRBD1. CDR3 coding DNA: TGCGCCAGCAGCTCCCAGGGGGAGTTCACTGAAGCTTTCTTT. Its protein product is CASSSQGEFTEAFF.